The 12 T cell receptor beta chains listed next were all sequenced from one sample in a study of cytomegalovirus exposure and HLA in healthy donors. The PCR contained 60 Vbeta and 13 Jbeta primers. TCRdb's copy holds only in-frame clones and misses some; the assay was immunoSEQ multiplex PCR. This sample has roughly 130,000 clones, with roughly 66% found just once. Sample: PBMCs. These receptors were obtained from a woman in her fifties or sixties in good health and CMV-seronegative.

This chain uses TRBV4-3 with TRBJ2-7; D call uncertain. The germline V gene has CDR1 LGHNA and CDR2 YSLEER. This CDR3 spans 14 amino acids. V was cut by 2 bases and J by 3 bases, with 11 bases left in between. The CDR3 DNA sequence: TGCGCCAGCAGCCAAAACCTCCCCGGCTACGAGCAGTACTTC. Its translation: CASSQNLPGYEQYF.

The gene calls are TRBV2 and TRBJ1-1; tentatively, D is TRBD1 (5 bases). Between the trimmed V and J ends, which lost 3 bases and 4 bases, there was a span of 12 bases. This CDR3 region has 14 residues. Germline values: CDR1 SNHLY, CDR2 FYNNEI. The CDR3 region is CASSESPGPTEAFF. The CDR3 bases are TGTGCCAGCAGTGAGTCGCCAGGGCCCACTGAAGCTTTCTTT. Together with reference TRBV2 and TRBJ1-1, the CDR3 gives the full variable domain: EPEVTQTPSHQVTQMGQEVILRCVPISNHLYFYWYRQILGQKVEFLVSFYNNEISEKSEIFDDQFSVERPDGSNFTLKIRSTKLEDSAMYFCASSESPGPTEAFFGQGTRLTVV.

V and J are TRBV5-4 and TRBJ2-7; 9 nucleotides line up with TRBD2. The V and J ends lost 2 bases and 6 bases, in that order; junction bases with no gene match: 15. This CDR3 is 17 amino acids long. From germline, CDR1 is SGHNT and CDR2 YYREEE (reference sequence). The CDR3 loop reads CASSFMAGIAGVGEQYF. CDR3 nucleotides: TGTGCCAGCAGCTTCATGGCAGGGATAGCGGGAGTAGGCGAGCAGTACTTC.

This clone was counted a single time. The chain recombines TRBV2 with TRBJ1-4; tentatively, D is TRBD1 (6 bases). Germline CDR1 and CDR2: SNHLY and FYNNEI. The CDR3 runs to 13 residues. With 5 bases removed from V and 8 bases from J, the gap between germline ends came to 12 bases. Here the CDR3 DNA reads TGTGCCAGCAGTACAGGGTTGGGGGAAAAACTGTTTTTT. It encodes CASSTGLGEKLFF.

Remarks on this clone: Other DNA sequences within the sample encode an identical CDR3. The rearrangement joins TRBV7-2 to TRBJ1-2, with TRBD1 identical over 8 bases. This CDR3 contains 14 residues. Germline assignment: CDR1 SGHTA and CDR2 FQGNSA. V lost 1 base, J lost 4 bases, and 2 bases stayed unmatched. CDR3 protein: CASSLGQGSYGYTF. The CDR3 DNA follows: TGTGCCAGCAGCTTAGGACAGGGGTCCTATGGCTACACCTTC.

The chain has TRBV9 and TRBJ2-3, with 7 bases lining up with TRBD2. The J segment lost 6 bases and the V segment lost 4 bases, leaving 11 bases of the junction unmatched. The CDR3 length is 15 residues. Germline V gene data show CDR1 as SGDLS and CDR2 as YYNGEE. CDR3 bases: TGTGCCAGCAGCCCCCGGGCGGGGGTTATGGATACGCAGTATTTT. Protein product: CASSPRAGVMDTQYF.

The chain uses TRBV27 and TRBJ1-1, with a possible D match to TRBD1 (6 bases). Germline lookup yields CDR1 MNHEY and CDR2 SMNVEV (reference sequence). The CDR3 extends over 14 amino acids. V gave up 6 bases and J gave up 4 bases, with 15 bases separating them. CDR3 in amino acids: CASRKQGEGTEAFF. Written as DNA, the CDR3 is TGTGCCAGCAGGAAACAGGGTGAGGGCACTGAAGCTTTCTTT.

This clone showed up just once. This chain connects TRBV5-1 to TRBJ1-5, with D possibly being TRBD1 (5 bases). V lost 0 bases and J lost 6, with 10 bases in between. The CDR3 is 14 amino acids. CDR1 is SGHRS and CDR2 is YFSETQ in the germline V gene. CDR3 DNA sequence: TGCGCCAGCAGCTTGGACGGGGGAGGTCAGCCCCAGCATTTT. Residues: CASSLDGGGQPQHF.

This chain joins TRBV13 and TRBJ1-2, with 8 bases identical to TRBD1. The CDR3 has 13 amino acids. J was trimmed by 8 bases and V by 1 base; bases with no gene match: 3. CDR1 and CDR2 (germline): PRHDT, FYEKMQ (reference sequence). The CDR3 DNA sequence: TGTGCCAGCAGCTTAGCAGGGGGCTTAGGCTACACCTTC. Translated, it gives CASSLAGGLGYTF. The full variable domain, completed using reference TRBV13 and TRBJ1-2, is AAGVIQSPRHLIKEKRETATLKCYPIPRHDTVYWYQQGPGQDPQFLISFYEKMQSDKGSIPDRFSAQQFSDYHSELNMSSLELGDSALYFCASSLAGGLGYTFGSGTRLTVV.

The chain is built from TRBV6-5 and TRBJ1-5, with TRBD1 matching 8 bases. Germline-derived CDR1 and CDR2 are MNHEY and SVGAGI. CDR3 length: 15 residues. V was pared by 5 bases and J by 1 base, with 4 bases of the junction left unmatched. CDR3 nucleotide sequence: TGTGCCAGCAGTCCCCAGGGGGCAAGCAATCAGCCCCAGCATTTT. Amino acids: CASSPQGASNQPQHF.

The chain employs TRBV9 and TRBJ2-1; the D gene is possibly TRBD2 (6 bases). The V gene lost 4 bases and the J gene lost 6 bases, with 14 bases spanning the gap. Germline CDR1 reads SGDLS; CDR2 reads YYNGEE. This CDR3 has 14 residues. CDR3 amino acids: CASSPRRASNEQFF. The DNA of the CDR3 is TGTGCCAGCAGCCCGAGGAGGGCCAGCAATGAGCAGTTCTTC.

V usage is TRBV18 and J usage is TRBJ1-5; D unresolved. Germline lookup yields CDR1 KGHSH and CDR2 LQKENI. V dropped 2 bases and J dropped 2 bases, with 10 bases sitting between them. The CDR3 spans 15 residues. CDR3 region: CASSPKTVGNQPQHF. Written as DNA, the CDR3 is TGTGCCAGCTCACCAAAAACAGTGGGCAATCAGCCCCAGCATTTT.